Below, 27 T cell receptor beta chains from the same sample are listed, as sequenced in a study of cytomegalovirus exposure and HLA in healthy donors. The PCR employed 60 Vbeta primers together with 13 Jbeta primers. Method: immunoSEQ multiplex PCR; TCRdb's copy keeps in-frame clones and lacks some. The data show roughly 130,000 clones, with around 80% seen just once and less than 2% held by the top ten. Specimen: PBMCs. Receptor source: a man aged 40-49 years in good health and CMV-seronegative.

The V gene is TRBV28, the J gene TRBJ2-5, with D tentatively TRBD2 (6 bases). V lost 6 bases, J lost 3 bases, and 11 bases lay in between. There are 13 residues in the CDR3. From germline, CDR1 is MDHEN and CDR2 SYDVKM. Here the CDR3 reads CASSPGGEETQYF. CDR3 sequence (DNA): TGTGCCAGCAGCCCCGGGGGAGAAGAGACCCAGTACTTC.

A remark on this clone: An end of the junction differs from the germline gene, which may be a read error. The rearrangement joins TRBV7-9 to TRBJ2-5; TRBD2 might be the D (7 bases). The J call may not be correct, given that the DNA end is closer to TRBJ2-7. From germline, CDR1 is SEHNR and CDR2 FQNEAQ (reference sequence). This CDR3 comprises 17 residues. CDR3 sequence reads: CSSSPHLRGPLSYEQYF. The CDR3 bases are TGTTCCAGCAGCCCCCACTTGCGGGGGCCCCTCTCCTACGAGCAGTACTTC.

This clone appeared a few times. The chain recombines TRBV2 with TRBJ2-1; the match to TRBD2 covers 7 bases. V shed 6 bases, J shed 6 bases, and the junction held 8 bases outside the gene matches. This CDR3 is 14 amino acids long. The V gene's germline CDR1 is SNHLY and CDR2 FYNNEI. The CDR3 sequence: CASSAVGGSNEQFF. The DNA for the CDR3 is TGTGCCAGCAGCGCGGTGGGCGGGAGCAATGAGCAGTTCTTC.

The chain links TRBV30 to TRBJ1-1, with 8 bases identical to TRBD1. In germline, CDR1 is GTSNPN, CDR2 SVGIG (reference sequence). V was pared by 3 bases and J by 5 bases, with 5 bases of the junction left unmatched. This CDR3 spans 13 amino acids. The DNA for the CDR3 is TGTGCCTGGAGGGGACAGGCGGGTACTGAAGCTTTCTTT. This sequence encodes CAWRGQAGTEAFF.

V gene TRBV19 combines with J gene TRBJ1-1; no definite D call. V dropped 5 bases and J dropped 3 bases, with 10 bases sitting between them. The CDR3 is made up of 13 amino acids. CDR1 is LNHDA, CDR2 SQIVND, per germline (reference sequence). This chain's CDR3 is CASSPRGDTEAFF. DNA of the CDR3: TGTGCCAGTAGTCCACGAGGTGACACTGAAGCTTTCTTT.

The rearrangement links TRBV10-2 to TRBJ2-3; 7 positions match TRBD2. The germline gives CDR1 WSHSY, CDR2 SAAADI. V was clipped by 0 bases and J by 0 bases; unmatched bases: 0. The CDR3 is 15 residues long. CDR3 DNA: TGCGCCAGCAGTGAGTCTAGCGGGAGCACAGATACGCAGTATTTT. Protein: CASSESSGSTDTQYF.

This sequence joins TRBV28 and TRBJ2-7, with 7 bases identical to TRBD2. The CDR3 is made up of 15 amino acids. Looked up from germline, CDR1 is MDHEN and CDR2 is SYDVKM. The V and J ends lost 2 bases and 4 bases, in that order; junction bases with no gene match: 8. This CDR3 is CASSLPAGEGYEQYF. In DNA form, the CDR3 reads TGTGCCAGCAGTTTACCGGCGGGGGAGGGATACGAGCAGTACTTC.

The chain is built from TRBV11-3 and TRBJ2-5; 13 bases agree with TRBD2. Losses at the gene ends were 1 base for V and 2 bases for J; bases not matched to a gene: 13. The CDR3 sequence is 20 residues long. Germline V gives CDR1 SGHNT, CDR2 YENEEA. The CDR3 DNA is TGTGCCAGCAGCTTAGGGTCAGGGGGACGACTAGCGGGAGGACAAGAGACCCAGTACTTC. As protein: CASSLGSGGRLAGGQETQYF.

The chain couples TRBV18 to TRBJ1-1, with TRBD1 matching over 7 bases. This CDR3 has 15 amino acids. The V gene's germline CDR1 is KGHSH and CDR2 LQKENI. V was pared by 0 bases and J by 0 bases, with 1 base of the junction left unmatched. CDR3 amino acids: CASSPPGQMNTEAFF. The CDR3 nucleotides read TGTGCCAGCTCACCACCGGGACAGATGAACACTGAAGCTTTCTTT. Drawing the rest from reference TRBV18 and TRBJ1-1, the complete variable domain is NAGVMQNPRHLVRRRGQEARLRCSPMKGHSHVYWYRQLPEEGLKFMVYLQKENIIDESGMPKERFSAEFPKEGPSILRIQQVVRGDSAAYFCASSPPGQMNTEAFFGQGTRLTVV.

CDR3 coding DNA: TGTGCCAGCAGCTTAGGAGGCGGTGAGCAGTTCTTC. Its translation is CASSLGGGEQFF. The chain employs TRBV7-7 and TRBJ2-1; D not resolved. Trimming shortened V by 1 base and J by 9 bases, and 7 bases separated the two germline ends. The CDR3 runs to 12 residues. Germline assignment: CDR1 SSHAT and CDR2 FNYEAQ (reference sequence). Together with reference TRBV7-7 and TRBJ2-1, the CDR3 gives the full variable domain: GAGVSQSPRYKVTKRGQDVTLRCDPISSHATLYWYQQALGQGPEFLTYFNYEAQPDKSGLPSDRFSAERPEGSISTLTIQRTEQRDSAMYRCASSLGGGEQFFGPGTRLTVL.

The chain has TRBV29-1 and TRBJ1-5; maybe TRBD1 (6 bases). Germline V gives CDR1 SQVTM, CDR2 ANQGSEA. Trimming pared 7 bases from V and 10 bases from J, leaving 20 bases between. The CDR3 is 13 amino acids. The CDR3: CSATTGAQIPQHF. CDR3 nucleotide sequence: TGCAGCGCCACGACAGGAGCTCAAATACCCCAGCATTTT. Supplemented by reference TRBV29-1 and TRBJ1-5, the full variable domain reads SAVISQKPSRDICQRGTSLTIQCQVDSQVTMMFWYRQQPGQSLTLIATANQGSEATYESGFVIDKFPISRPNLTFSTLTVSNMSPEDSSIYLCSATTGAQIPQHFGDGTRLSIL.

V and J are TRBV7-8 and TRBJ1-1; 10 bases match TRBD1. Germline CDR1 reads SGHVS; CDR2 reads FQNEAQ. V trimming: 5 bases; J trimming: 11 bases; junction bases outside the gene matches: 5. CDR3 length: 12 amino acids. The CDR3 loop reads CASSRDRGWAFF. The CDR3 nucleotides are TGTGCCAGCAGCCGGGACAGGGGTTGGGCTTTCTTT.

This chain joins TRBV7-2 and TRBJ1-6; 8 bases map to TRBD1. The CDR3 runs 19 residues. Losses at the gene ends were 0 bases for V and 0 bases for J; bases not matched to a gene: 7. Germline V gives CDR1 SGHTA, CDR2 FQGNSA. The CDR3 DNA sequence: TGTGCCAGCAGCTTAGCGCCCAGGGGGCTGCGCTCCTATAATTCACCCCTCCACTTT. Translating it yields CASSLAPRGLRSYNSPLHF.

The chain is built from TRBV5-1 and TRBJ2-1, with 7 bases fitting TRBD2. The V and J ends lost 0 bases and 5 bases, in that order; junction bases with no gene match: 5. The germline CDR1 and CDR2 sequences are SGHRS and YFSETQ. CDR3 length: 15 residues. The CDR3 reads CASSLEGLADNEQFF. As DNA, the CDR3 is TGCGCCAGCAGCTTGGAGGGCCTAGCGGACAATGAGCAGTTCTTC. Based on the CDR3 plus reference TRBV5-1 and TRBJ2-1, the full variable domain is KAGVTQTPRYLIKTRGQQVTLSCSPISGHRSVSWYQQTPGQGLQFLFEYFSETQRNKGNFPGRFSGRQFSNSRSEMNVSTLELGDSALYLCASSLEGLADNEQFFGPGTRLTVL.

The CDR3 sequence: CASSGTSGGAYTGELFF. The CDR3 DNA follows: TGTGCCAGCAGCGGAACTAGCGGGGGGGCGTACACCGGGGAGCTGTTTTTT. This rearrangement joins TRBV7-6 to TRBJ2-2; 13 nucleotides align to TRBD2. Per germline, CDR1 SGHVS and CDR2 FNYEAQ. This CDR3 comprises 17 residues. Trimming took 5 bases from V and 3 from J; bases not matched to a gene: 6.

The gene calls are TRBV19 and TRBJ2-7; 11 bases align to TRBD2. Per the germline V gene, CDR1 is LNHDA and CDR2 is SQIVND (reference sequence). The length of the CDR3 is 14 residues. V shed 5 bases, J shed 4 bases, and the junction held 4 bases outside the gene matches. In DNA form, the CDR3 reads TGTGCCAGTAGTGGGACTAGCGGAGCATACGAGCAGTACTTC. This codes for CASSGTSGAYEQYF.

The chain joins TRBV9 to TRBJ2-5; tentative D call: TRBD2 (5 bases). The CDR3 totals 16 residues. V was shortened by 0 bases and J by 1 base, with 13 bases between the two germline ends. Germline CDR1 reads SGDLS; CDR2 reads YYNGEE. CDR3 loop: CASSVGGNPFQETQYF. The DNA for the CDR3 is TGTGCCAGCAGCGTAGGAGGGAACCCCTTCCAAGAGACCCAGTACTTC.

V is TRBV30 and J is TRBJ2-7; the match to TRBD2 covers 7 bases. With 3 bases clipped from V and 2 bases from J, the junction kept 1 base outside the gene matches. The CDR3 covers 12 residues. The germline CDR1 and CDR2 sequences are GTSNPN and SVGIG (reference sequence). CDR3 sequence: CAWRAGAYEQYF. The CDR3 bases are TGTGCCTGGAGGGCGGGAGCCTACGAGCAGTACTTC.

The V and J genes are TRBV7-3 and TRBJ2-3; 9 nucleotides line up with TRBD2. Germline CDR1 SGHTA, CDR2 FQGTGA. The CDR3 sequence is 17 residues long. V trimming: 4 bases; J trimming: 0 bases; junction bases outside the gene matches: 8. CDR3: CASSSRSGGPSTDTQYF. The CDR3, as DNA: TGTGCCAGCAGCTCCCGTAGCGGGGGCCCTAGCACAGATACGCAGTATTTT.

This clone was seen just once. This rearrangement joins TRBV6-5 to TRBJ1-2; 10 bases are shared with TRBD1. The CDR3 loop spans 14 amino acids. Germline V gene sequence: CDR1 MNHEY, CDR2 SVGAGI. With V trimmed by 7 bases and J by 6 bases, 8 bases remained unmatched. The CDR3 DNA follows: TGTGCCAGCAAACCGGGACAGGGGTCGAATGGCTACACCTTC. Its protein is CASKPGQGSNGYTF.

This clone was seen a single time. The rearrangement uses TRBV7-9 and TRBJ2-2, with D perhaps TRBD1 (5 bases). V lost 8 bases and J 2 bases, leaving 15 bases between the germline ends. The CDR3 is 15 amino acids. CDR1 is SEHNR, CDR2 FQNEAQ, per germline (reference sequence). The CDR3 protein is CASLQGFSNTGELFF. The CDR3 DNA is TGTGCCAGCTTGCAGGGATTTAGCAACACCGGGGAGCTGTTTTTT. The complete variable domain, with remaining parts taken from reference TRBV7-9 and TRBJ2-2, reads DTGVSQNPRHKITKRGQNVTFRCDPISEHNRLYWYRQTLGQGPEFLTYFQNEAQLEKSRLLSDRFSAERPKGSFSTLEIQRTEQGDSAMYLCASLQGFSNTGELFFGEGSRLTVL.

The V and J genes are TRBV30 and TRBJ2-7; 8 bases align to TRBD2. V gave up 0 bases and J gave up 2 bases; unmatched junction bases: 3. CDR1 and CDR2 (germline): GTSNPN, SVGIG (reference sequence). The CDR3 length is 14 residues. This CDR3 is CAWSVQRGTYEQYF. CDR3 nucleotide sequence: TGTGCCTGGAGTGTACAGCGGGGGACCTACGAGCAGTACTTC.

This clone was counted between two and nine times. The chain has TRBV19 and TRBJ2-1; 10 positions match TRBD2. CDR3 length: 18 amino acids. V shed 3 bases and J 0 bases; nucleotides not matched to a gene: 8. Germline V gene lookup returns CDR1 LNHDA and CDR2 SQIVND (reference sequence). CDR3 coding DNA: TGTGCCAGTAGTATTTCACGAGCGGGGGGGGGCTCCTACAATGAGCAGTTCTTC. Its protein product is CASSISRAGGGSYNEQFF.

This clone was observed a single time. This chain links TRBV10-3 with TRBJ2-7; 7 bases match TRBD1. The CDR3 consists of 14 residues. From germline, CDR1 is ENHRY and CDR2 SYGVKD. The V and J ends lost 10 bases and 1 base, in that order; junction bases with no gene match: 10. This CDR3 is CATGQVSSSYEQYF. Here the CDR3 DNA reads TGTGCCACCGGACAGGTTTCTTCTTCCTACGAGCAGTACTTC.

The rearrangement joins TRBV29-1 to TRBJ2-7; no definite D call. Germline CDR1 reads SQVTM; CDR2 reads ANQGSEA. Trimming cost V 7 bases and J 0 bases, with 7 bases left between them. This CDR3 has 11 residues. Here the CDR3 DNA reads TGCAGCGCCCAGTTCTCCTACGAGCAGTACTTC. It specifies CSAQFSYEQYF.

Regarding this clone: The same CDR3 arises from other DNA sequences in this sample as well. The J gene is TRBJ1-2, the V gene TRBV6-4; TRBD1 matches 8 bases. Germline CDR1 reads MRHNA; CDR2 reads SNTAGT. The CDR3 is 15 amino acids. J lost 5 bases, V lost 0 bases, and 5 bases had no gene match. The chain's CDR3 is CASSDSGRGLYGYTF. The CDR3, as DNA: TGTGCCAGCAGTGACTCGGGCAGGGGGCTTTATGGCTACACCTTC.

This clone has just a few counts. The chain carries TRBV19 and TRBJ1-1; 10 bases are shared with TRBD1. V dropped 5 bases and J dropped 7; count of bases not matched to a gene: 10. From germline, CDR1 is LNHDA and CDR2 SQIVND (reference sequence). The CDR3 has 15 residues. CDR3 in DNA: TGTGCCAGTAGTTTCACCGGGACAGGGGCCCATGAAGCTTTCTTT. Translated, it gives CASSFTGTGAHEAFF.